This TCR beta chain was recovered during a study of cytomegalovirus exposure and HLA in healthy donors. PCR employed 60 Vbeta and 13 Jbeta primers. How the authors handled the data: Later reanalysis found 75 million to 100 million unique TCR beta chains, around 9.9 million of them shared. Using immunoSEQ multiplex PCR, the repertoire was profiled, and TCRdb retains in-frame clones only, with some absent. The V and J calls and clone size come from that table; D and trimming were worked out from the DNA. The repertoire holds 150,000 to 200,000 clones, around three quarters seen once, with about 0.63% in the top ten. Study outcomes and limitations: Listed as cytomegalovirus-associated were over 150 TCR beta chains. When the data were analyzed later, several of the most significant clusters appeared to be linked to common viral pathogens.

This clone was recorded once. What it binds is unknown. The junction had 13 bases not matched to a gene; V was cut back by 6 bases and J by 5 bases. The CDR3 covers 16 residues. The germline V gene has CDR1 LNHDA and CDR2 SQIVND (reference sequence). V gene TRBV19 combines with J gene TRBJ2-7; 10 bases align to TRBD1. This receptor was taken from a boy aged 10-17 years in good health and CMV-seronegative. Sequencing was done on a sample of PBMCs. Here the CDR3 reads CASSNGADRGDHEQYF. DNA for the CDR3: TGTGCCAGTAGCAACGGGGCGGACAGGGGGGACCACGAGCAGTACTTC.